The 29 T cell receptor beta chains presented below share a single source sample, sequenced in a study of shared clonotypes between healthy human individuals. TCRdb's table, derived via immunoSEQ multiplex PCR, lists solely in-frame clones and lacks some. The sample records a few hundred thousand clones, about 97% being singletons. The sample comprised naive CD4+ T cells sorted from blood. The subset denotes: CD45RA+ positively selected. The source of these receptors is a woman younger than 45 in good health.

The V call is TRBV18, the J call TRBJ2-7, with 8 bases identical to TRBD2. The V segment lost 3 bases and the J segment 2 bases; nucleotides outside the gene matches: 6. The CDR3 covers 15 residues. From germline, CDR1 is KGHSH and CDR2 LQKENI. The CDR3: CASSPGGRSTYEQYF. The CDR3 bases are TGTGCCAGCTCACCTGGCGGGAGGAGCACCTACGAGCAGTACTTC. The variable domain in full, completed from reference TRBV18 and TRBJ2-7, reads NAGVMQNPRHLVRRRGQEARLRCSPMKGHSHVYWYRQLPEEGLKFMVYLQKENIIDESGMPKERFSAEFPKEGPSILRIQQVVRGDSAAYFCASSPGGRSTYEQYFGPGTRLTVT.

V usage is TRBV2 and J usage is TRBJ1-1; 9 bases are shared with TRBD1. The trim removed 7 bases at V and 6 bases at J, leaving 3 bases unmatched. The CDR3 runs to 12 residues. Germline lookup yields CDR1 SNHLY and CDR2 FYNNEI. The CDR3 here is CASKRTGAEAFF. CDR3 DNA sequence: TGTGCCAGCAAACGGACAGGGGCTGAAGCTTTCTTT. The entire variable domain, with the rest obtained from reference TRBV2 and TRBJ1-1, is as follows: EPEVTQTPSHQVTQMGQEVILRCVPISNHLYFYWYRQILGQKVEFLVSFYNNEISEKSEIFDDQFSVERPDGSNFTLKIRSTKLEDSAMYFCASKRTGAEAFFGQGTRLTVV.

Concerning this clone: Other DNA sequences in this sample translate to the same CDR3. V usage is TRBV30 and J usage is TRBJ2-7; 11 bases fit TRBD2. The V gene's germline CDR1 is GTSNPN and CDR2 SVGIG (reference sequence). After removal of 0 bases from V and 2 bases from J, the junction contained 0 bases not matched to a gene. This CDR3 has 14 amino acids. As DNA, the CDR3 is TGTGCCTGGAGTGTTAGCGGGAGGGCCTACGAGCAGTACTTC. This sequence encodes CAWSVSGRAYEQYF.

This clone appeared a single time. The chain carries TRBV4-1 and TRBJ2-2; 8 bases align to TRBD1. Germline-derived CDR1 and CDR2 are MGHRA and YSYEKL. The CDR3 is 14 residues long. Germline trimming cut 3 bases from V and 6 bases from J; bases unmatched to any gene: 3. CDR3 coding DNA: TGCGCCAGCAGCCATTTGACAGGGGCCGGGGAGCTGTTTTTT. Its translation: CASSHLTGAGELFF.

The chain uses TRBV5-8 and TRBJ1-5, with D perhaps TRBD1 (5 bases). Trimming took off 4 bases at V and 5 bases at J, with 16 bases between the two ends. Germline V gene data show CDR1 as SGHTS and CDR2 as YDEGEE. The CDR3 spans 15 residues. DNA for the CDR3: TGTGCCAGCAGCCATGGGGAGGGGTGGGATCAGCCCCAGCATTTT. Translating it yields CASSHGEGWDQPQHF.

The chain carries TRBV5-1 and TRBJ1-2, with TRBD1 matching 8 bases. There are 13 residues in the CDR3. CDR1 SGHRS and CDR2 YFSETQ come from the germline V gene. J lost 6 bases, V lost 0 bases, and 1 base had no gene match. The CDR3 DNA reads as TGCGCCAGCAGCTTGGGACAGGGGAATGGCTACACCTTC. This gives the protein CASSLGQGNGYTF.

The rearrangement links TRBV15 to TRBJ2-7, with 7 bases matching TRBD2. The J segment lost 12 bases and the V segment lost 0 bases, leaving 11 bases of the junction unmatched. CDR1 LNHNV and CDR2 YYDKDF come from the germline V gene (reference sequence). CDR3 length: 14 residues. The CDR3 nucleotides read TGTGCCACCAGCAGAGATCGAACGGCGGGAGATCTGTACTTC. Its protein is CATSRDRTAGDLYF.

This clone came up once. Other DNA sequences from this sample encode an identical CDR3 as well. This chain uses TRBV28 with TRBJ1-1; 8 positions match TRBD1. Trimming cost V 4 bases and J 1 base; bases outside gene matches: 5. Looked up from germline, CDR1 is MDHEN and CDR2 is SYDVKM. The CDR3 covers 15 residues. As DNA, the CDR3 is TGTGCCAGCAGTTCCCCCGGGACAGGGAACACTGAAGCTTTCTTT. Translation gives CASSSPGTGNTEAFF.

The chain joins TRBV18 to TRBJ2-6; D is ambiguous. Trimming removed 6 bases from V and 0 bases from J, with 15 bases in between. CDR3 length: 17 residues. Germline CDR1 and CDR2: KGHSH and LQKENI. The CDR3 here is CASSPIGPSSGANVLTF. The DNA of the CDR3 is TGTGCCAGCTCCCCAATAGGTCCTAGCTCTGGGGCCAACGTCCTGACTTTC.

This chain uses TRBV28 with TRBJ1-2, with D hard to call. V lost 5 bases to trimming and J lost 0 bases, with 10 bases between them. Germline CDR1 MDHEN, CDR2 SYDVKM. This CDR3 has 14 residues. The CDR3 sequence is CASSVLTANYGYTF. The CDR3, as DNA: TGTGCCAGCAGTGTCCTGACGGCTAACTATGGCTACACCTTC.

CDR3 DNA sequence: TGCGCCAGCAGCCAAGTGTCTTTCGAGGGTGGCTACACCTTC. This translates into CASSQVSFEGGYTF. V usage is TRBV4-1 and J usage is TRBJ1-2; no reliable D call. Between the trimmed V and J ends, which lost 1 base and 7 bases, there was a span of 13 bases. The V gene's germline CDR1 is MGHRA and CDR2 YSYEKL. The CDR3 totals 14 residues.

CDR3 sequence (DNA): TGTGCCAGCAGCCGACCTCGGACCGGACTAGCGGGAGAGTCCTACGAGCAGTACTTC. Translation gives CASSRPRTGLAGESYEQYF. This sequence joins TRBV5-4 and TRBJ2-7; 13 positions match TRBD2. CDR3 length: 19 amino acids. V lost 4 bases, J lost 1 base, and 14 bases stayed unmatched. Germline lookup yields CDR1 SGHNT and CDR2 YYREEE (reference sequence). Filled out from reference TRBV5-4 and TRBJ2-7, the complete variable domain reads ETGVTQSPTHLIKTRGQQVTLRCSSQSGHNTVSWYQQALGQGPQFIFQYYREEENGRGNFPPRFSGLQFPNYSSELNVNALELDDSALYLCASSRPRTGLAGESYEQYFGPGTRLTVT.

V is TRBV18 and J is TRBJ1-5, with D hard to call. This CDR3 region has 13 residues. Germline-derived CDR1 and CDR2 are KGHSH and LQKENI. V lost 4 bases and J 7 bases, leaving 11 bases between the germline ends. CDR3 coding DNA: TGTGCCAGCTCACATGGTGGGCCCCAGCCCCAGCATTTT. This sequence encodes CASSHGGPQPQHF.

The rearrangement joins TRBV28 to TRBJ1-5; 8 nucleotides line up with TRBD1. CDR1 and CDR2 from the germline V gene are MDHEN and SYDVKM. Trimming took 5 bases from V and 4 from J; bases not matched to a gene: 4. The CDR3 has 14 amino acids. DNA for the CDR3: TGTGCCAGCAGTCGGACAGGGAATAATCAGCCCCAGCATTTT. Translation gives CASSRTGNNQPQHF.

V is TRBV5-5 and J is TRBJ2-2; a possible D gene is TRBD1 (5 bases). This CDR3 has 16 residues. Germline CDR1 SGHKS, CDR2 YYEKEE (reference sequence). The V end was cut by 2 bases, the J end by 1 base, with 12 bases between. The CDR3 loop is CASSFHTGVNTGELFF. The DNA for the CDR3 is TGTGCCAGCAGCTTTCATACAGGAGTGAACACCGGGGAGCTGTTTTTT.

The chain recombines TRBV2 with TRBJ1-2; D is undetermined. Per the germline V gene, CDR1 is SNHLY and CDR2 is FYNNEI. Trimming cost V 3 bases and J 6 bases, with 14 bases left between them. The CDR3 contains 14 residues. In DNA form, the CDR3 reads TGTGCCAGCAGTGATCAGGTTTCGCTGCATGGCTACACCTTC. Translation gives CASSDQVSLHGYTF.

The J gene is TRBJ1-4, the V gene TRBV14; D is ambiguous. The germline V and J ends were trimmed by 1 base and 6 bases, with 6 bases remaining between them. From germline, CDR1 is SGHDN and CDR2 FVKESK. The CDR3 sequence is 13 residues long. The CDR3 DNA reads TGTGCCAGCAGCCAAGCCCGGTATGAAAAACTGTTTTTT. The encoded protein is CASSQARYEKLFF.

This sequence joins TRBV30 and TRBJ2-5, with 8 bases aligning to TRBD1. CDR3 length equals 13 residues. CDR1 is GTSNPN and CDR2 is SVGIG in the germline V gene (reference sequence). The V gene end was trimmed by 5 bases and the J gene end by 2 bases; junction bases not matched to a gene: 4. The CDR3: CAWRQGPQETQYF. CDR3 DNA sequence: TGTGCCTGGCGACAGGGGCCTCAAGAGACCCAGTACTTC.

Turning to this clone: Other DNA variants within this sample encode the same CDR3. This chain links TRBV27 with TRBJ1-2; D might be TRBD1 (5 bases). CDR3 length: 13 residues. V gave up 0 bases and J gave up 6 bases, with 8 bases separating them. Germline V gene data show CDR1 as MNHEY and CDR2 as SMNVEV (reference sequence). CDR3 sequence reads: CASSLSGGDGYTF. The CDR3 DNA is TGTGCCAGCAGTTTATCGGGGGGGGATGGCTACACCTTC.

V is TRBV5-5 and J is TRBJ1-5; tentatively, D is TRBD1 (6 bases). The CDR3 extends over 15 amino acids. CDR1 is SGHKS, CDR2 YYEKEE, per germline (reference sequence). V gave up 4 bases and J gave up 0 bases, with 11 bases separating them. The CDR3 loop reads CASSRDMYSNQPQHF. In DNA form, the CDR3 reads TGTGCCAGCAGCCGGGACATGTATAGCAATCAGCCCCAGCATTTT.

The chain joins TRBV5-1 to TRBJ2-2, with a weak D call TRBD1 (5 bases). V lost 4 bases and J 3 bases, leaving 19 bases between the germline ends. The CDR3 consists of 17 residues. CDR1 is SGHRS, CDR2 YFSETQ, per germline. The CDR3 sequence is CASSLEGATTHTGELFF. The CDR3 DNA reads TGCGCCAGCAGCCTGGAAGGGGCAACGACCCACACCGGGGAGCTGTTTTTT.

The chain combines TRBV15 with TRBJ1-1; the D gene is possibly TRBD1 (5 bases). Trimming cost V 0 bases and J 8 bases, with 10 bases left between them. Per germline, CDR1 LNHNV and CDR2 YYDKDF (reference sequence). CDR3 length: 13 amino acids. The CDR3 nucleotides are TGTGCCACCAGCAGAGACAGGGAACTCGAAGCTTTCTTT. It is translated as CATSRDRELEAFF.

The CDR3 nucleotides read TGTGCCAGTAGTATGATGAGCTCCTACAATGAGCAGTTCTTC. Protein: CASSMMSSYNEQFF. The chain is built from TRBV19 and TRBJ2-1, with D unresolved. The CDR3 loop spans 14 amino acids. Germline V gene sequence: CDR1 LNHDA, CDR2 SQIVND (reference sequence). V shed 3 bases and J shed 0 bases, with 6 bases lying between them. The complete variable domain, with remaining parts taken from reference TRBV19 and TRBJ2-1, reads DGGITQSPKYLFRKEGQNVTLSCEQNLNHDAMYWYRQDPGQGLRLIYYSQIVNDFQKGDIAEGYSVSREKKESFPLTVTSAQKNPTAFYLCASSMMSSYNEQFFGPGTRLTVL.

The V and J genes are TRBV4-2 and TRBJ1-4, with D perhaps TRBD1 (5 bases). The V gene's germline CDR1 is LGHNA and CDR2 YNFKEQ. Trimming pared 0 bases from V and 7 bases from J, leaving 15 bases between. CDR3 size: 16 residues. DNA of the CDR3: TGTGCCAGCAGCCAAGACCCGGCAGGGCAGAGTGAAAAACTGTTTTTT. Its translation: CASSQDPAGQSEKLFF.

The chain uses TRBV5-1 and TRBJ2-2; D is tentatively TRBD1 or TRBD2 (5 bases each). This CDR3 contains 15 residues. V was shortened by 4 bases and J by 9 bases, with 19 bases between the two germline ends. Per the germline V gene, CDR1 is SGHRS and CDR2 is YFSETQ. CDR3 sequence: CASSLRVGDVRELFF. CDR3 coding DNA: TGCGCCAGCAGCCTCAGGGTGGGGGATGTTCGGGAGCTGTTTTTT. Full variable domain (remainder filled in from reference TRBV5-1 and TRBJ2-2): KAGVTQTPRYLIKTRGQQVTLSCSPISGHRSVSWYQQTPGQGLQFLFEYFSETQRNKGNFPGRFSGRQFSNSRSEMNVSTLELGDSALYLCASSLRVGDVRELFFGEGSRLTVL.

This sequence joins TRBV19 and TRBJ1-5; 9 nucleotides line up with TRBD1. The junction had 11 bases not matched to a gene; V was cut back by 5 bases and J by 6 bases. Germline values: CDR1 LNHDA, CDR2 SQIVND (reference sequence). The CDR3 has 16 residues. CDR3 loop: CASSPIVDRGSQPQHF. The CDR3 bases are TGTGCCAGTAGTCCGATCGTGGACAGGGGTAGTCAGCCCCAGCATTTT.

This chain uses TRBV9 with TRBJ2-7, with D perhaps TRBD1 (6 bases). Trimming removed 1 base from V and 4 bases from J, with 15 bases in between. Germline assignment: CDR1 SGDLS and CDR2 YYNGEE. The CDR3 is made up of 15 amino acids. CDR3 bases: TGTGCCAGCAGCGTATATGAGGGCCAGGGGTACGAGCAGTACTTC. Its protein is CASSVYEGQGYEQYF.

The chain recombines TRBV7-9 with TRBJ1-1; TRBD1 matches 7 bases. Trimming took 4 bases from V and 4 from J; bases not matched to a gene: 15. The germline V gene has CDR1 SEHNR and CDR2 FQNEAQ (reference sequence). The CDR3 contains 17 residues. The CDR3 nucleotides are TGTGCCAGCAGCTCGACAGGGTTTCGTGTCAGTAGCACTGAAGCTTTCTTT. Translated, it gives CASSSTGFRVSSTEAFF. The variable domain in full, with the rest retrieved from reference TRBV7-9 and TRBJ1-1, is DTGVSQNPRHKITKRGQNVTFRCDPISEHNRLYWYRQTLGQGPEFLTYFQNEAQLEKSRLLSDRFSAERPKGSFSTLEIQRTEQGDSAMYLCASSSTGFRVSSTEAFFGQGTRLTVV.

The gene calls are TRBV28 and TRBJ2-4; 8 nucleotides align to TRBD2. Trimming at V came to 6 bases and at J to 8 bases, leaving 12 bases not matched to a gene. Germline loops: CDR1 MDHEN, CDR2 SYDVKM. The CDR3 is 15 amino acids. The DNA of the CDR3 is TGTGCCAGCAGCCCAGGGGTGGCGGGAGGAGACATTCAGTACTTC. Translated: CASSPGVAGGDIQYF. Drawing the rest from reference TRBV28 and TRBJ2-4, the complete variable domain is DVKVTQSSRYLVKRTGEKVFLECVQDMDHENMFWYRQDPGLGLRLIYFSYDVKMKEKGDIPEGYSVSREKKERFSLILESASTNQTSMYLCASSPGVAGGDIQYFGAGTRLSVL.